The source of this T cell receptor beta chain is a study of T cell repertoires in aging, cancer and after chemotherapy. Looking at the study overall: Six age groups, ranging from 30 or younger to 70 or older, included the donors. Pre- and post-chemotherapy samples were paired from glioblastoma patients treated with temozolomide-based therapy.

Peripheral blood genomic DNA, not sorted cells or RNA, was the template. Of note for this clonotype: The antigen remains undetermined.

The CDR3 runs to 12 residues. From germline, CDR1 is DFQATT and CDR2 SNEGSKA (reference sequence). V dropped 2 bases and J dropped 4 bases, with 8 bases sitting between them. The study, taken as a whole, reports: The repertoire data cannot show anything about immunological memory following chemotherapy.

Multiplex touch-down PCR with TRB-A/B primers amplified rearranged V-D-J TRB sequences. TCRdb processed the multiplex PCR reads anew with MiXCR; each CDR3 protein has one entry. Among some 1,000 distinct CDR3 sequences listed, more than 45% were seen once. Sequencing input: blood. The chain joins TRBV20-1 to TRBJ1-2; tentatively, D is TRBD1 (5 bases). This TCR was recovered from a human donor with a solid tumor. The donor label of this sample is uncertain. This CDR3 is CSARSQGYGYTF. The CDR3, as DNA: TGCAGTGCTAGATCCCAGGGCTATGGCTACACCTTC.